The T cell receptor (beta chain) under discussion was sequenced for a study of T cell responses to AZD1222 COVID-19 vaccine. Sequencing used immunoSEQ multiplex PCR; TCRdb keeps in-frame clones, though not all of them. The repertoire has about 150,000 clones, roughly nine tenths of them found once; the top ten carry 5.5% to 8%. Study-level results: Repertoire sampling occurred only after the peak T cell response. Of the AZD1222 recipients, only 5 to 7 were seropositive at baseline. Most donors were white British, females outnumbered males, and clonal diversity was possibly underestimated.

The V and J ends lost 3 bases and 0 bases respectively, with 5 bases between them. Germline values: CDR1 MGHDK, CDR2 SYGVNS. CDR3 length equals 13 residues. To note about this clone: Its antigen is unidentified.

The receptor was isolated from an adult who had recovered from COVID-19. The rearrangement links TRBV25-1 to TRBJ2-5; D is unresolved. This sample comprised peripheral blood, obtained after recovery from COVID-19. CDR3 residues: CASSDRYQETQYF. In nucleotides, the CDR3 is TGTGCCAGCAGTGATAGGTACCAAGAGACCCAGTACTTC.